This T cell receptor (beta chain) was profiled in a study of T cell responses to AZD1222 COVID-19 vaccine. Study-level points and caveats: Regions 160-218 and 743-854 held dominance among vaccine-associated CD4 TCRs, which spanned spike. Unmutated regions of variants are reportedly targeted by nearly half of spike-specific TCRs. Seropositive AZD1222 recipients at baseline numbered only five to seven.

Some clones are missing from TCRdb's copy, which holds only in-frame ones; the method was immunoSEQ multiplex PCR. Among about 97,000 clones listed, approximately 91% were seen once. Regarding this clone: Its antigen is unidentified.

V lost 2 bases, J lost 4 bases, and 12 bases lay in between. The CDR3 runs 14 residues. Germline lookup yields CDR1 SGHTA and CDR2 FQGNSA. This chain joins TRBV7-2 and TRBJ2-7; possible D gene TRBD1, 6 bases. Sequencing was performed on peripheral blood, taken on day 0 of AZD1222 vaccination. This clonotype was obtained from an adult in good health. This CDR3 reads CASSLPYRAYEQYF. For the CDR3, the DNA is TGTGCCAGCAGCTTACCGTACAGGGCATACGAGCAGTACTTC.